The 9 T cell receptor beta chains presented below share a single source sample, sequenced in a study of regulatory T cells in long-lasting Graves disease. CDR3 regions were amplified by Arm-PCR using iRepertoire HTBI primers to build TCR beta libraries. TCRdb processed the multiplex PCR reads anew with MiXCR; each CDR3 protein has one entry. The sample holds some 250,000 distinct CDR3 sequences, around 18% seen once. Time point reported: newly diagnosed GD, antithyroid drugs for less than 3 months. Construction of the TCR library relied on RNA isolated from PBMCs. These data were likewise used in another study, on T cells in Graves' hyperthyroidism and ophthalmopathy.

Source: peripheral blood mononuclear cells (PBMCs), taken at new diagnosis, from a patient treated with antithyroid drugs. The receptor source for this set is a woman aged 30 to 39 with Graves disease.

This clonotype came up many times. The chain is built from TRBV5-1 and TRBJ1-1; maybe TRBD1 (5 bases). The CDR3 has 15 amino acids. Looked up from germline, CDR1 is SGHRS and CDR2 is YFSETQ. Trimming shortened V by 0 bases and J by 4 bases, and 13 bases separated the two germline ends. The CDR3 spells CASSLESGVGTEAFF. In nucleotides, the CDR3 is TGCGCCAGCAGCTTGGAATCGGGGGTTGGCACTGAAGCTTTCTTT.

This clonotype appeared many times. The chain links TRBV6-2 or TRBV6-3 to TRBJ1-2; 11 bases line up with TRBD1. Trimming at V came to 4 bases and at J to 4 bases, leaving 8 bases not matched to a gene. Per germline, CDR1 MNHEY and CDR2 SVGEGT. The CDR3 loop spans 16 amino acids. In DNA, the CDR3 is TGTGCCAGCAGTTCCTCGGACAGGGGGCGCCTCTATGGCTACACCTTC. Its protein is CASSSSDRGRLYGYTF.

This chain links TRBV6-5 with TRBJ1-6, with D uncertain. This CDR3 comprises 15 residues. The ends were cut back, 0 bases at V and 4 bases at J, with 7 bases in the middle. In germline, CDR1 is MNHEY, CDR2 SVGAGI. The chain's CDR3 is CASSYSSGYNSPLHF. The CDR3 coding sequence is TGTGCCAGCAGTTACTCGAGTGGATATAATTCACCCCTCCACTTT.

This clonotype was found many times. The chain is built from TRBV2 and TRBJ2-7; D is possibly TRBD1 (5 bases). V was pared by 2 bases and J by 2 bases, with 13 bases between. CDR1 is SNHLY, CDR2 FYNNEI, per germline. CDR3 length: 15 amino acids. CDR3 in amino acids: CASSESAGKTYEQYF. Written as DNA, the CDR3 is TGTGCCAGCAGTGAATCCGCAGGGAAAACCTACGAGCAGTACTTC.

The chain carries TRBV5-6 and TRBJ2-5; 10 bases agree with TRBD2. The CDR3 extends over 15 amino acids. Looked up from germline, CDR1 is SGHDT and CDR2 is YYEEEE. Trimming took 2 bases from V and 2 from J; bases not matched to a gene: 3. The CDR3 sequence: CASSLWTSGQETQYF. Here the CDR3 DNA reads TGTGCCAGCAGCTTATGGACTAGCGGACAAGAGACCCAGTACTTC.

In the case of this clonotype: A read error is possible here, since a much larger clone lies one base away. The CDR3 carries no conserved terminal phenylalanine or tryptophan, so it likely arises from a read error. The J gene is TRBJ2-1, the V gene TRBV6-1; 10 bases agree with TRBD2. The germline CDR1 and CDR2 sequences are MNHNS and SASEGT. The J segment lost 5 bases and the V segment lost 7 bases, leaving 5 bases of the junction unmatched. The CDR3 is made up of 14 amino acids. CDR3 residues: CASKLAGSDNEQFS. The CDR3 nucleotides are TGTGCCAGCAAACTAGCGGGGTCGGACAATGAGCAGTTCTCC.

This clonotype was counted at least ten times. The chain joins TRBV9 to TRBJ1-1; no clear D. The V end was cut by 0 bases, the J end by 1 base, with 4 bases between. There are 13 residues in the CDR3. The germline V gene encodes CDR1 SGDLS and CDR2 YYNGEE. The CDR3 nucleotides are TGTGCCAGCAGCGTAGAATGGAACACTGAAGCTTTCTTT. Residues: CASSVEWNTEAFF.

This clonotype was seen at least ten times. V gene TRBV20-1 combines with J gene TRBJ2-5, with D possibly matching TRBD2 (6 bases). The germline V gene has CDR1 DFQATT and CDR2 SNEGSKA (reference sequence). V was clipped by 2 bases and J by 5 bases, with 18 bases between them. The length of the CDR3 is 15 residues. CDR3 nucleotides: TGCAGTGCTAGAAGGACGGGCGGCGGGGCGGAGACCCAGTACTTC. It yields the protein CSARRTGGGAETQYF.

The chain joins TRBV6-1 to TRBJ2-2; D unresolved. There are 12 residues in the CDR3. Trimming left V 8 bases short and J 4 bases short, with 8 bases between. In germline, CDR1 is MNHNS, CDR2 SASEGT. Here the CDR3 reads CASAIPTGELFF. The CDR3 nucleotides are TGTGCCAGCGCGATTCCCACCGGGGAGCTGTTTTTT.